This is a list of T cell receptor beta chains from one sample in a study of cytotoxic CD8 clonotypes in ibrutinib-treated CLL. TCRdb keeps only in-frame clones here, not all; method: immunoSEQ multiplex PCR. The data hold 150,000 to 200,000 clones, with around nine tenths observed a single time. The sequenced sample was PBMCs, obtained at disease progression, from a patient treated with ibrutinib. These TCRs come from a human donor with chronic lymphocytic leukemia. CDR3s include the opening cysteine and the closing phenylalanine or tryptophan.

CDR3 length | J gene | V gene | CDR3 protein
15 | TRBJ2-7 | TRBV6-5 | CASSYLTRKSSEQYF
15 | TRBJ2-7 | TRBV6-5 | CASLKRDRKRNEQYF
21 | TRBJ2-6 | TRBV18 | CASSPQFEKQGESSGANVLTF
11 | TRBJ2-3 | TRBV6-1 | CASSDLDTQYF
15 | TRBJ2-1 | TRBV4-1 | CASSPGPTGPREQFF
15 | TRBJ2-1 | TRBV4-2 | CASSQASGGGNEQFF
16 | TRBJ1-2 | TRBV7-4 | CASSLVWGCRVNGYTF
12 | TRBJ1-2 | TRBV7-8 | CASRAQGDGYTF
12 | TRBJ1-2 | TRBV7-9 | CASSFEEYGYTF
16 | TRBJ2-1 | TRBV2 | CASIGQGLAGTNEQFF
15 | TRBJ1-4 | TRBV5-6 | CASSLPRAVNEKLFF
13 | TRBJ2-1 | TRBV10-1 | CASSSDPLNEQFF
15 | TRBJ2-3 | TRBV30 | CAWTSGSGGTDTQYF
16 | TRBJ1-5 | TRBV2 | CASSQIISSGVRPQHF
14 | TRBJ1-3 | TRBV13 | CASSLYTARNTIYF
17 | TRBJ2-2 | TRBV19 | CASTLFISGGATGELFF
14 | TRBJ1-1 | TRBV11-3 | CASSFRRGNTEAFF
18 | TRBJ1-2 | TRBV25-1 | CASRARGWTGDRHYGYTF
13 | TRBJ2-1 | TRBV18 | CASSRGGDNEQFF
16 | TRBJ1-4 | TRBV28 | CASAPNPSGLGEKLFF
16 | TRBJ1-2 | TRBV27 | CASSHQSGGANYGYTF
17 | TRBJ2-7 | TRBV5-1 | CASSLVIPSTGGQEQYF
14 | TRBJ2-7 | TRBV28 | CASSLSGANYEQYF
15 | TRBJ1-2 | TRBV7-9 | CASSVKGEGAYGYTF
13 | TRBJ2-1 | TRBV10-2 | CASSPDSYNEQFF
19 | TRBJ2-1 | TRBV21-1 | CASSKEDGPGVYSYNEQFF
15 | TRBJ2-1 | TRBV6-1 | CASIPSSGSHHEQFF
14 | TRBJ2-5 | TRBV5-1 | CASSWALGQETQYF
14 | TRBJ2-7 | TRBV7-8 | CASSSPQGLYEQYF
13 | TRBJ2-1 | TRBV28 | CASRTIGLAGVFF
15 | TRBJ2-5 | TRBV7-6 | CASSSQPKNQETQYF
13 | TRBJ2-7 | TRBV6-1 | CASRDRTAFEQYF
16 | TRBJ2-7 | TRBV6-5 | CASSYRLSPSSYEQYF
15 | TRBJ1-2 | TRBV14 | CASSSQQGAYGGYTF
14 | TRBJ1-4 | TRBV19 | CASSTDRESEKLFF
17 | TRBJ1-3 | TRBV5-5 | CASSPDRRARAGNTIYF
14 | TRBJ1-2 | TRBV19 | CASRPAEQGHGYTF
17 | TRBJ2-1 | TRBV15 | CATSATLDRVSYNEQFF
15 | TRBJ2-1 | TRBV2 | CASTEDRVVGAEQFF
12 | TRBJ2-5 | TRBV18 | CASSPSQETQYF
17 | TRBJ2-7 | TRBV30 | CAWSVMEREIRCYEQYF
16 | TRBJ2-1 | TRBV5-1 | CASSFPPYVVDNEQFF
14 | TRBJ2-1 | TRBV9 | CASSAATSYNEQFF
15 | TRBJ2-2 | TRBV29-1 | CSVEVLGGQAGELFF
12 | TRBJ2-7 | TRBV5-1 | CASSLDIYEQYF
15 | TRBJ2-3 | TRBV7-3 | CASSLLLDRTDTQYF
16 | TRBJ2-1 | TRBV5-1 | CASSLESGGAYNEQFF
16 | TRBJ2-1 | TRBV9 | CASSLPGLAGVDEQFF
15 | TRBJ2-1 | TRBV2 | CASRELELSYNEQFF
13 | TRBJ1-2 | TRBV5-8 | CASSSTGGDGYTF
14 | TRBJ1-2 | TRBV5-4 | CASSLQGTPWGYTF
13 | TRBJ2-1 | TRBV30 | CAWSGGLLLEQFF
15 | TRBJ2-2 | TRBV9 | CASSVAGGNTGELFF
15 | TRBJ2-1 | TRBV2 | CASSEGGFTVDEQFF
14 | TRBJ1-5 | TRBV6-5 | CASSRGQGVQPQHF
17 | TRBJ1-2 | TRBV19 | CASSAQRQGLVAYGYTF
15 | TRBJ2-2 | TRBV6-5 | CASKNQRANTGELFF